These 29 T cell receptor beta chains were all obtained from the same sample, sequenced in a study. TCRdb recomputed calls from the 5' RACE reads with MiXCR, one row per CDR3 protein. Seen here are approximately 8,800 distinct CDR3 sequences, about 40% observed once, and the top ten hold around 7%. Sequenced input: tumor-infiltrating memory CD4+ T cells sorted from the breast tumor. The subset denotes: memory CD4+ T cells, CD4+CD45RO+CD25-. The receptors were gathered from a female donor with breast cancer.

This clonotype is medium-sized by share. V and J are TRBV5-1 and TRBJ2-3; 10 positions match TRBD2. The CDR3 loop spans 16 amino acids. With 0 bases clipped from V and 6 bases from J, the junction kept 7 bases outside the gene matches. In germline, CDR1 is SGHRS, CDR2 YFSETQ. The CDR3 nucleotides read TGCGCCAGCAGCTTGGCGGCTAGCGGGAGTCCGGATACGCAGTATTTT. It encodes CASSLAASGSPDTQYF.

J is TRBJ2-1 and V is TRBV15; TRBD1 agrees at 8 bases. Near its end, the DNA agrees better with TRBJ2-7, so the J call may be wrong. Looked up from germline, CDR1 is LNHNV and CDR2 is YYDKDF (reference sequence). The CDR3 is made up of 15 amino acids. CDR3 loop: CATSRQGALTYEQYF. CDR3 coding DNA: TGTGCCACCAGCAGACAGGGGGCTCTCACCTACGAGCAGTACTTC.

This chain connects TRBV10-3 to TRBJ2-3; a weak D match, TRBD2 (5 bases). Between the trimmed V and J ends, which lost 2 bases and 0 bases, there was a span of 15 bases. Germline-derived CDR1 and CDR2 are ENHRY and SYGVKD. The CDR3 consists of 17 residues. In nucleotides, the CDR3 is TGTGCCATCAGTGAGATGGCGGGCAAATCTAGCACAGATACGCAGTATTTT. It encodes CAISEMAGKSSTDTQYF.

This clonotype was recorded at least ten times. This chain links TRBV2 with TRBJ1-3, with a tentative D call TRBD1 (5 bases). Germline CDR1 and CDR2: SNHLY and FYNNEI. Trimming pared 2 bases from V and 2 bases from J, leaving 7 bases between. The CDR3 runs 14 residues. For the CDR3, the DNA is TGTGCCAGCAGTGAACCCAGGGCTGGAAACACCATATATTTT. It yields the protein CASSEPRAGNTIYF. The full variable domain, rest sourced from reference TRBV2 and TRBJ1-3, is EPEVTQTPSHQVTQMGQEVILRCVPISNHLYFYWYRQILGQKVEFLVSFYNNEISEKSEIFDDQFSVERPDGSNFTLKIRSTKLEDSAMYFCASSEPRAGNTIYFGEGSWLTVV.

Turning to this clonotype: This may be a read error: a much more frequent sequence differs by one nucleotide. The chain links TRBV5-1 to TRBJ2-5; D is perhaps TRBD1 (6 bases). The CDR3 loop spans 13 amino acids. V was pared by 7 bases and J by 5 bases, with 15 bases between. Germline assignment: CDR1 SGHRS and CDR2 YFSETQ. The DNA of the CDR3 is TGCGCCAGCGGCCCAGGGGTAGGGGAGACCCAGTACTTC. Translating gives CASGPGVGETQYF.

This clonotype was seen more than once but under ten times. J is TRBJ2-7 and V is TRBV29-1; no firm D call. V lost 5 bases and J 0 bases, leaving 11 bases between the germline ends. The CDR3 has 13 residues. Germline V CDR1 and CDR2: SQVTM, ANQGSEA. CDR3: CSVHSISSYEQYF. CDR3 nucleotide sequence: TGCAGCGTTCACAGCATCAGCTCCTACGAGCAGTACTTC.

This clonotype appeared a few times. A much larger clone differs by one base, so this may be a read error. This chain uses TRBV20-1 with TRBJ1-2, with D maybe TRBD1 (5 bases). Trimming stripped 0 bases from V and 11 bases from J, with 22 bases between. Per the germline V gene, CDR1 is DFQATT and CDR2 is SNEGSKA (reference sequence). There are 15 residues in the CDR3. CDR3 sequence reads: CSARDLMRGEGSYTF. As DNA, the CDR3 is TGCAGTGCTAGAGATTTGATGCGGGGGGAAGGCTCTTACACCTTC.

By its share, this clonotype is medium-sized. The chain has TRBV10-3 and TRBJ1-1, with D hard to call. Germline V gene data show CDR1 as ENHRY and CDR2 as SYGVKD. The CDR3 is 15 amino acids. The V end lost 4 bases, the J end lost 0 bases, and 12 bases lay between the germline ends. CDR3 in amino acids: CAISGGGGMNTEAFF. CDR3 bases: TGTGCCATCAGTGGAGGTGGTGGGATGAACACTGAAGCTTTCTTT.

The genes are TRBV2 and TRBJ2-7, with 7 bases identical to TRBD2. The CDR3 consists of 13 residues. Unmatched junction bases numbered 5, after V lost 6 bases and J lost 3 bases. In germline, CDR1 is SNHLY, CDR2 FYNNEI. The CDR3 loop is CASRGTKVYEQYF. The CDR3 DNA reads TGTGCCAGCAGGGGGACTAAGGTCTACGAGCAGTACTTC.

J is TRBJ2-7 and V is TRBV5-1, with 8 bases identical to TRBD1. Losses at the gene ends were 2 bases for V and 0 bases for J; bases not matched to a gene: 7. In germline, CDR1 is SGHRS, CDR2 YFSETQ. The CDR3 sequence is 16 residues long. The CDR3 DNA is TGCGCCAGCAGCTTACCGGGACAGGCGCTCTCCTACGAGCAGTACTTC. It translates to CASSLPGQALSYEQYF.

This clonotype was seen just once. This CDR3 fails to terminate in the conserved phenylalanine or tryptophan, so it likely reflects a read error. The limits of the CDR3 on the DNA are not certain, so only TCRdb's listed CDR3 is given. The chain couples TRBV12-3 or TRBV12-4 to TRBJ2-4; the D call in the table, TRBD1, was not verified against the DNA. The CDR3 is 14 residues long, ends included. The CDR3 protein is CASSLTGAKNVQCL.

The rearrangement joins TRBV5-1 to TRBJ1-1, with TRBD1 matching 10 bases. CDR1 is SGHRS, CDR2 YFSETQ, per germline. J was trimmed by 1 base and V by 4 bases; bases with no gene match: 4. The CDR3 runs 15 residues. The CDR3 loop reads CASSPDRGGNTEAFF. The CDR3 nucleotides are TGCGCCAGCAGCCCGGACAGGGGGGGGAACACTGAAGCTTTCTTT.

Many counts were recorded for this clonotype. This chain joins TRBV7-8 and TRBJ2-7, with TRBD2 matching 10 bases. J lost 4 bases, V lost 5 bases, and 11 bases had no gene match. The CDR3 has 16 amino acids. Germline V gives CDR1 SGHVS, CDR2 FQNEAQ. The DNA for the CDR3 is TGTGCCAGCAGCGCCTACCGGTTAGCGGGAGGTTACGAGCAGTACTTC. Its protein product is CASSAYRLAGGYEQYF.

This clonotype is deemed medium-sized (0.01 to 0.1%). The rearrangement uses TRBV4-1 and TRBJ2-7; either TRBD1 or TRBD2 may supply D (5 bases each). CDR1 and CDR2 (germline): MGHRA, YSYEKL. The V gene lost 5 bases and the J gene lost 7 bases, with 18 bases spanning the gap. This CDR3 has 14 amino acids. In DNA, the CDR3 is TGCGCCAGCAGCTGCCGGGACCTCGGAAGGGAGCAGTACTTC. Translating it yields CASSCRDLGREQYF.

This clonotype was detected a few times. The V call is TRBV27, the J call TRBJ2-2; possible D gene TRBD1, 5 bases. With 0 bases removed from V and 1 base from J, the gap between germline ends came to 12 bases. The CDR3 consists of 17 residues. From germline, CDR1 is MNHEY and CDR2 SMNVEV (reference sequence). The CDR3 region has the DNA TGTGCCAGCAGTTTATCCCGAAGACAGATGAACACCGGGGAGCTGTTTTTT. Its protein product is CASSLSRRQMNTGELFF.

This clonotype is deemed medium-sized. The chain has TRBV12-3 or TRBV12-4 and TRBJ1-1; no clear D. V shed 6 bases and J shed 5 bases, with 16 bases lying between them. This CDR3 is 14 amino acids long. CDR3 coding DNA: TGTGCCAGCAGCCTCGGACCTTGGAGGACTGAAGCTTTCTTT. As protein: CASSLGPWRTEAFF.

The V call is TRBV7-2, the J call TRBJ2-1; 11 nucleotides agree with TRBD2. The V gene's germline CDR1 is SGHTA and CDR2 FQGNSA. The CDR3 covers 16 residues. Germline trimming cut 3 bases from V and 2 bases from J; bases unmatched to any gene: 3. CDR3 residues: CASSFRLAGTYNEQFF. CDR3 coding DNA: TGTGCCAGCAGCTTCCGACTAGCGGGAACCTACAATGAGCAGTTCTTC. The full variable domain, its missing parts supplied by reference TRBV7-2 and TRBJ2-1, is GAGVSQSPSNKVTEKGKDVELRCDPISGHTALYWYRQSLGQGLEFLIYFQGNSAPDKSGLPSDRFSAERTGGSVSTLTIQRTQQEDSAVYLCASSFRLAGTYNEQFFGPGTRLTVL.

The chain employs TRBV7-3 and TRBJ2-7; unclear D gene. Per the germline V gene, CDR1 is SGHTA and CDR2 is FQGTGA. V lost 5 bases, J lost 1 base, and 15 bases lay in between. This CDR3 contains 15 residues. CDR3 coding DNA: TGTGCCAGCAGCCCCGGAATACAAGATTCCTACGAGCAGTACTTC. As protein: CASSPGIQDSYEQYF.

Regarding this clonotype: The CDR3 does not end in the conserved phenylalanine or tryptophan, so this is likely a read error. Because the CDR3's place on the DNA is in doubt, the DNA is left out and the CDR3 is given as listed by TCRdb. This chain connects TRBV7-9 to TRBJ2-5; the DNA was not compared with TRBD1, the D call given in the table. Germline lookup yields CDR1 SEHNR and CDR2 FQNEAQ (reference sequence). The CDR3 is 12 residues long, counting both termini. CDR3 protein: CASSLASGDPTL.

This clonotype was counted ten times or more. This sequence joins TRBV12-3 or TRBV12-4 and TRBJ1-6, with unresolved D. Trimming pared 7 bases from V and 10 bases from J, leaving 14 bases between. CDR3 size: 13 residues. DNA for the CDR3: TGTGCCAGCACATCATATAAGGACTCACCCCTCCACTTT. The encoded protein is CASTSYKDSPLHF.

The chain has TRBV20-1 and TRBJ1-3, with D hard to call. V shed 3 bases and J shed 2 bases, with 5 bases lying between them. Germline V gene lookup returns CDR1 DFQATT and CDR2 SNEGSKA (reference sequence). This CDR3 is built from 12 residues. CDR3 DNA sequence: TGCAGTGCTAGGGGCCCTGGAAACACCATATATTTT. It specifies CSARGPGNTIYF.

The chain employs TRBV10-2 and TRBJ2-1; 8 nucleotides line up with TRBD2. The CDR3 runs to 15 residues. In germline, CDR1 is WSHSY, CDR2 SAAADI. Trimming removed 6 bases from V and 4 bases from J; junction bases left unmatched: 8. The CDR3 protein is CASRGTSGGYNEQFF. In DNA form, the CDR3 reads TGCGCCAGCAGGGGTACTAGCGGTGGGTACAATGAGCAGTTCTTC.

The gene calls are TRBV6-6 and TRBJ2-1, with 7 bases lining up with TRBD2. The CDR3 spans 14 residues. The V gene's germline CDR1 is MNHNY and CDR2 SVGAGI (reference sequence). Trimming took 0 bases from V and 4 from J; bases not matched to a gene: 0. The CDR3 here is CASSYSGRYNEQFF. The CDR3 bases are TGTGCCAGCAGTTACTCCGGGAGGTACAATGAGCAGTTCTTC.

The chain has TRBV20-1 and TRBJ2-1; possible D gene TRBD1, 6 bases. Deletions cut 1 base from V and 5 bases from J, with 6 bases between. The CDR3 totals 12 residues. Germline values: CDR1 DFQATT, CDR2 SNEGSKA (reference sequence). CDR3 sequence reads: CSARGDNNEQFF. The DNA of the CDR3 is TGCAGTGCTAGAGGGGACAACAATGAGCAGTTCTTC.

This clonotype was found many times. The CDR3 coding sequence is TGTGCCTGGAGTGTGATGGGAAGTGCAGCTAATGAAAAACTGTTTTTT. Its protein is CAWSVMGSAANEKLFF. The V gene is TRBV30, the J gene TRBJ1-4; D gene uncertain. Trimming took 0 bases from V and 3 from J, leaving 14 bases between them. Looked up from germline, CDR1 is GTSNPN and CDR2 is SVGIG (reference sequence). The CDR3 totals 16 residues.

A few counts support this clonotype. It is likely a read error, because the conserved phenylalanine at the end of the CDR3 is missing. The chain joins TRBV5-1 to TRBJ2-1; D gene uncertain. Per the germline V gene, CDR1 is SGHRS and CDR2 is YFSETQ. The length of the CDR3 is 15 residues. V lost 0 bases, J lost 2 bases, and 9 bases lay in between. CDR3 protein: CASSLVRFAYNEQFL. The CDR3 DNA follows: TGCGCCAGCAGCTTGGTACGTTTCGCCTACAATGAGCAGTTCCTC.

This clonotype was counted at least ten times. The rearrangement joins TRBV10-3 to TRBJ2-7; 7 bases are shared with TRBD2. The germline gives CDR1 ENHRY, CDR2 SYGVKD. V lost 0 bases, J lost 5 bases, and 4 bases stayed unmatched. The CDR3 runs 14 residues. The CDR3 DNA sequence: TGTGCCATCAGTGAGTCAACGGGAGGTAACGAGCAGTACTTC. Translated: CAISESTGGNEQYF.

This clonotype is labeled medium-sized (0.01 to 0.1%). The chain couples TRBV5-1 to TRBJ1-1; D might be TRBD1 (6 bases). Trimming shortened V by 5 bases and J by 0 bases, and 17 bases separated the two germline ends. Germline CDR1 reads SGHRS; CDR2 reads YFSETQ. This CDR3 spans 16 amino acids. CDR3 nucleotides: TGCGCCAGCAGGGACAGACCTACTAGAATGAACACTGAAGCTTTCTTT. This codes for CASRDRPTRMNTEAFF.

This clonotype was seen a handful of times. The chain joins TRBV5-1 to TRBJ1-1, with D uncertain. This CDR3 has 14 amino acids. Germline V gene data show CDR1 as SGHRS and CDR2 as YFSETQ. The V end was cut by 0 bases, the J end by 3 bases, with 9 bases between. CDR3 amino acids: CASSLARLDTEAFF. The CDR3 nucleotides read TGCGCCAGCAGCTTGGCCCGACTGGACACTGAAGCTTTCTTT.